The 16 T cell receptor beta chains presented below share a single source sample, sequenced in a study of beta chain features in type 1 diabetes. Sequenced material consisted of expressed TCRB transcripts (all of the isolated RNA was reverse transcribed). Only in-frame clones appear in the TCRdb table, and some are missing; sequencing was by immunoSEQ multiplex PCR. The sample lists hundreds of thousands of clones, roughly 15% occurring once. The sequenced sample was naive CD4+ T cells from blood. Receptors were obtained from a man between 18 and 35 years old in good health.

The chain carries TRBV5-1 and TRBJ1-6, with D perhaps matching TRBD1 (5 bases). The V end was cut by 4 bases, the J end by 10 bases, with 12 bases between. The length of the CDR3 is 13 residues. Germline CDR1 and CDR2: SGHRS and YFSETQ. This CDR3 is CASSLLGGSPLHF. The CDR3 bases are TGCGCCAGCAGCCTGCTGGGGGGATCACCCCTCCACTTT.

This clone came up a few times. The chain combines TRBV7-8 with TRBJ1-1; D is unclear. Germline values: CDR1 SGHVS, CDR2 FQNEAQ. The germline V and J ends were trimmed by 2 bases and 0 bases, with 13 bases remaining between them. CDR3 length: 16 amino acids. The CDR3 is CASSLNLAAMNTEAFF. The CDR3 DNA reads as TGTGCCAGCAGCTTAAACCTGGCAGCGATGAACACTGAAGCTTTCTTT.

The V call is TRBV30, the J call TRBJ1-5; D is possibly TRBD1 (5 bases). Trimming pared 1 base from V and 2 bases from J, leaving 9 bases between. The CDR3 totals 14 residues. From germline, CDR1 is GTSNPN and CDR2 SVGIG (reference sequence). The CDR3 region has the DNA TGTGCCTGGAGTGGGGACGCAGGCAATCAGCCCCAGCATTTT. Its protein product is CAWSGDAGNQPQHF.

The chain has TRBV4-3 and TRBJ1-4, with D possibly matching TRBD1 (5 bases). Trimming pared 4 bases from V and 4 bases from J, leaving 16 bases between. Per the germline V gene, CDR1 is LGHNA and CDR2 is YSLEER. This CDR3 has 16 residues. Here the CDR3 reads CASSRDPGRNNEKLFF. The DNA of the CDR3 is TGCGCCAGCAGCCGAGACCCGGGACGGAATAATGAAAAACTGTTTTTT.

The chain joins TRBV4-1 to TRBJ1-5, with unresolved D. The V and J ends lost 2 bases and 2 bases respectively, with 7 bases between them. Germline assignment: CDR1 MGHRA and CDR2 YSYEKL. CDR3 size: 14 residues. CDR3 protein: CASSQSQGNQPQHF. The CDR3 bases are TGCGCCAGCAGCCAATCCCAGGGCAATCAGCCCCAGCATTTT.

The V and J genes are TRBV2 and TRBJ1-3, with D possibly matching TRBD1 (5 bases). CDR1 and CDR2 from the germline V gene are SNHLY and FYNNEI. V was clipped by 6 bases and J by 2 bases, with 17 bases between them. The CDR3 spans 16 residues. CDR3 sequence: CASRGDRVMAGNTIYF. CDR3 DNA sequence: TGTGCCAGCAGAGGGGACCGAGTCATGGCTGGAAACACCATATATTTT.

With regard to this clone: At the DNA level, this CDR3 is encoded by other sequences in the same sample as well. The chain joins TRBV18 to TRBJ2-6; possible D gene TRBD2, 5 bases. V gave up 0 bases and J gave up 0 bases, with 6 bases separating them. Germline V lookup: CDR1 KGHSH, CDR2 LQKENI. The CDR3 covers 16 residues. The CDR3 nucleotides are TGTGCCAGCTCACCACCCGGACTCTCTGGGGCCAACGTCCTGACTTTC. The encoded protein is CASSPPGLSGANVLTF.

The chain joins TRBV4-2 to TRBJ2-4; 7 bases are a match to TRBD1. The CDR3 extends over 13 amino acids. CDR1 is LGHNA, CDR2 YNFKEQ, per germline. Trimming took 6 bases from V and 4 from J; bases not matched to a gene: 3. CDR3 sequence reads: CASSGTAKNIQYF. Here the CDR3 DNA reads TGTGCCAGCAGTGGGACAGCGAAAAACATTCAGTACTTC.

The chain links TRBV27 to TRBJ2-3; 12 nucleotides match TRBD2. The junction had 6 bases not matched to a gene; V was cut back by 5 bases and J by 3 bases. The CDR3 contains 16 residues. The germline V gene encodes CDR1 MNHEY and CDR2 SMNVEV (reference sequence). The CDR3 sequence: CASSPRLAGETDTQYF. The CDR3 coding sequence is TGTGCCAGCAGTCCACGACTAGCGGGAGAAACAGATACGCAGTATTTT.

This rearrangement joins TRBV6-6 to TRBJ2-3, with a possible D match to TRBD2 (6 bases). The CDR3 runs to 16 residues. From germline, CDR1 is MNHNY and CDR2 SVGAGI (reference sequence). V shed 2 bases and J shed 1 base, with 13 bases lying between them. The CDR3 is CASSYGGKERTDTQYF. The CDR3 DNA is TGTGCCAGCAGTTACGGAGGGAAGGAGCGCACAGATACGCAGTATTTT.

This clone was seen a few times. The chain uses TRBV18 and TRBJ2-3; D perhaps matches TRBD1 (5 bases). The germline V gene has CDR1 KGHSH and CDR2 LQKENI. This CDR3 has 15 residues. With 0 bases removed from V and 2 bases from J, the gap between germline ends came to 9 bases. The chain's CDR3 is CASSPPQGNTDTQYF. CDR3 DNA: TGTGCCAGCTCACCACCCCAGGGAAACACAGATACGCAGTATTTT.

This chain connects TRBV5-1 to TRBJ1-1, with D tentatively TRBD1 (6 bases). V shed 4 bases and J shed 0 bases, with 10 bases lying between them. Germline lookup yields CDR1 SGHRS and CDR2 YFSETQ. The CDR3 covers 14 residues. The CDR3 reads CASSRDTVNTEAFF. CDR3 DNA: TGCGCCAGCAGCCGGGACACCGTGAACACTGAAGCTTTCTTT.

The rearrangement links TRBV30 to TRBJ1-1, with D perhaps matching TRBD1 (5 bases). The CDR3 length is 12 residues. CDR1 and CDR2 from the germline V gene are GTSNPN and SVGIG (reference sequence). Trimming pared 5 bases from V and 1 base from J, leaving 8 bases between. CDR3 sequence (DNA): TGTGCCTGGGGGCAGGGGAACACTGAAGCTTTCTTT. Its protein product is CAWGQGNTEAFF.

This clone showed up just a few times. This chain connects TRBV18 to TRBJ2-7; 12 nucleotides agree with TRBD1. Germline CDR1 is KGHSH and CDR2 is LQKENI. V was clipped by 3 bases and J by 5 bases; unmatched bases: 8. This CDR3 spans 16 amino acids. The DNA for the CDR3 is TGTGCCAGCTCACCGCCGGCCGGGACAGGGGGCGACGAGCAGTACTTC. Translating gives CASSPPAGTGGDEQYF.

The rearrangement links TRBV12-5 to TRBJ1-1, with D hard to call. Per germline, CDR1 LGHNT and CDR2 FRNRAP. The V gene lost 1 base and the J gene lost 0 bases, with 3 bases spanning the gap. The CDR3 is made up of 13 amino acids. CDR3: CASGLGVNTEAFF. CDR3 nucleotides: TGTGCTAGTGGTTTGGGGGTGAACACTGAAGCTTTCTTT.

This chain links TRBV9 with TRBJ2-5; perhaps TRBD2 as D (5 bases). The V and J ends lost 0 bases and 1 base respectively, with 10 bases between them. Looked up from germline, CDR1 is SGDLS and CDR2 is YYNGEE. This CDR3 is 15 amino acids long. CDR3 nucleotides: TGTGCCAGCAGCGTAGCGGGGTCAGTCCAAGAGACCCAGTACTTC. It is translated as CASSVAGSVQETQYF.